This TCR beta chain derives from a study of blood T cell repertoires in COVID-19. CDR3 size: 13 residues. Losses at the gene ends were 4 bases for V and 5 bases for J; bases not matched to a gene: 0. Germline CDR1 and CDR2: SEHNR and FQNEAQ (reference sequence). The authors' processing: Researchers report that nucleated cell counts were estimated from reference gene primer amplification. The method was immunoSEQ multiplex PCR; TCRdb's version includes in-frame clones alone and lacks a portion of them. Clonal size and the V and J genes are those of that table, whereas D and trimming came from the DNA. This table holds around 80,000 clones, 75% to 85% found once.

What was sequenced was peripheral blood. The chain is built from TRBV7-9 and TRBJ2-1; 9 nucleotides align to TRBD2. This TCR derives from a man aged 50 to 60 with COVID-19, enrolled during active disease. This CDR3 is CASSWTSDNEQFF. CDR3 nucleotides: TGTGCCAGCAGCTGGACTAGCGACAATGAGCAGTTCTTC.